This entry concerns a single T cell receptor beta chain. Antigen specificity is unknown. Vbeta (60) and Jbeta (13) primers were used in the PCR. TCRdb's copy holds only in-frame clones and misses some; the assay was immunoSEQ multiplex PCR. Found here are about 160,000 clones, almost 80% of them singletons; the top ten hold 1.3%. This record comes from a study of cytomegalovirus exposure and HLA in healthy donors. Study-level results: Previously analyzed data showed that most TCR beta V segments were productive at a frequency of about 87% or about 30%. According to the study, approximately 150 TCR beta chains were cytomegalovirus-associated.

The sample taken for sequencing was PBMCs. The clonotype comes from a man aged 25 to 40 in good health and CMV-seronegative.

The CDR3 reads CASSIPTGNSYEQYF. The CDR3 bases are TGTGCCAGCTCAATCCCGACAGGCAACTCCTACGAGCAGTACTTC. This chain links TRBV18 with TRBJ2-7, with a weak D call TRBD1 (6 bases). V was pared by 5 bases and J by 0 bases, with 14 bases between. Germline CDR1 KGHSH, CDR2 LQKENI. The CDR3 is 15 amino acids.